Following are 12 T cell receptor beta chains from one sample sequenced in a study of human T cells and chemical hapten exposure. Treatment meaning: therapeutic diphenylcyclopropenone sensitization with weekly scalp DPC. Library preparation tagged each individual cDNA molecule with a unique molecular identifier. MiXCR was run by TCRdb on the reads, yielding one entry per CDR3 protein. This sample has a few hundred distinct CDR3 sequences, with roughly nine tenths found just once. Sequencing used whole blood, obtained before DPC sensitization or 2, 6, or about 24 weeks after (not recorded which). The receptors were sampled from an adult with alopecia areata. Some clones in this sample may be carry-over from other donors' samples. This table probably holds off-target reads from a library built for another chain.

V usage is TRBV20-1 and J usage is TRBJ2-3; 8 nucleotides agree with TRBD2. Germline loops: CDR1 DFQATT, CDR2 SNEGSKA (reference sequence). Germline trimming cut 5 bases from V and 2 bases from J; bases unmatched to any gene: 6. The CDR3 spans 14 residues. The CDR3 coding sequence is TGCAGTGCTCCTCCAGCGGGGGTCACAGATACGCAGTATTTT. Translating gives CSAPPAGVTDTQYF.

The J gene is TRBJ1-2, the V gene TRBV4-3, with D maybe TRBD1 (6 bases). The V gene's germline CDR1 is LGHNA and CDR2 YSLEER. The CDR3 spans 16 residues. V shed 2 bases and J shed 5 bases, with 18 bases lying between them. The CDR3 region is CASSQNVGAQGYGYTF. CDR3 DNA: TGCGCCAGCAGCCAAAACGTGGGGGCCCAGGGGTATGGCTACACCTTC.

A single count supports this clonotype. The rearrangement links TRBV5-1 to TRBJ2-7; TRBD1 matches 7 bases. J gave up 5 bases and V 4 bases, and 3 bases lay outside the gene matches. CDR1 and CDR2 from the germline V gene are SGHRS and YFSETQ. There are 12 residues in the CDR3. In DNA, the CDR3 is TGCGCCAGCAGCAAGACAGGGAACGAGCAGTACTTC. It is translated as CASSKTGNEQYF.

J is TRBJ2-5 and V is TRBV4-3, with a possible D match to TRBD2 (5 bases). The CDR3 sequence is 16 residues long. From germline, CDR1 is LGHNA and CDR2 YSLEER. V was clipped by 0 bases and J by 4 bases, with 15 bases between them. The CDR3 sequence: CASSQDLAPTGETQYF. CDR3 DNA: TGCGCCAGCAGCCAAGATCTAGCCCCAACCGGAGAGACCCAGTACTTC.

This chain links TRBV29-1 with TRBJ2-5; D ambiguous. Trimming stripped 7 bases from V and 2 bases from J, with 17 bases between. This CDR3 comprises 14 residues. The germline V gene encodes CDR1 SQVTM and CDR2 ANQGSEA. DNA for the CDR3: TGCAGCGCTACGGTTCCGCCCGGGCAAGAGACCCAGTACTTC. As protein: CSATVPPGQETQYF.

This clonotype was found once. This chain uses TRBV10-3 with TRBJ2-1; TRBD2 matches 7 bases. Germline loops: CDR1 ENHRY, CDR2 SYGVKD. Trimming at V came to 3 bases and at J to 4 bases, leaving 6 bases not matched to a gene. The CDR3 is 15 amino acids. The CDR3 region has the DNA TGTGCCATCAGTGAAGCGGGGAGAAATTACAATGAGCAGTTCTTC. Protein: CAISEAGRNYNEQFF.

This sequence joins TRBV7-2 and TRBJ1-1, with 12 nucleotides matching TRBD1. The CDR3 covers 14 residues. V shed 4 bases, J shed 3 bases, and the junction held 0 bases outside the gene matches. Germline V gene lookup returns CDR1 SGHTA and CDR2 FQGNSA. The CDR3 spells CASSWDRGHTEAFF. The CDR3 region has the DNA TGTGCCAGCAGCTGGGACAGGGGGCACACTGAAGCTTTCTTT. The full variable domain, its missing parts supplied by reference TRBV7-2 and TRBJ1-1, is GAGVSQSPSNKVTEKGKDVELRCDPISGHTALYWYRQSLGQGLEFLIYFQGNSAPDKSGLPSDRFSAERTGGSVSTLTIQRTQQEDSAVYLCASSWDRGHTEAFFGQGTRLTVV.

In its sample, this clonotype is hyperexpanded. The chain carries TRBV20-1 and TRBJ1-2; D is ambiguous. CDR1 DFQATT and CDR2 SNEGSKA come from the germline V gene (reference sequence). The CDR3 consists of 13 residues. Trimming removed 0 bases from V and 4 bases from J, with 9 bases in between. DNA of the CDR3: TGCAGTGCTAGAGATGCGGCCGGCTATGGCTACACCTTC. It encodes CSARDAAGYGYTF.

The chain recombines TRBV7-2 with TRBJ1-5, with D possibly matching TRBD1 (5 bases). Germline CDR1 reads SGHTA; CDR2 reads FQGNSA. This CDR3 contains 16 residues. Trimming took off 1 base at V and 0 bases at J, with 10 bases between the two ends. The CDR3 region has the DNA TGTGCCAGCAGCTTAGGGACAAAGAATAGCAATCAGCCCCAGCATTTT. Residues: CASSLGTKNSNQPQHF. Full variable domain (missing parts from reference TRBV7-2 and TRBJ1-5): GAGVSQSPSNKVTEKGKDVELRCDPISGHTALYWYRQSLGQGLEFLIYFQGNSAPDKSGLPSDRFSAERTGGSVSTLTIQRTQQEDSAVYLCASSLGTKNSNQPQHFGDGTRLSIL.

The chain combines TRBV7-6 with TRBJ2-3; 7 bases are a match to TRBD1. The J segment lost 2 bases and the V segment lost 4 bases, leaving 12 bases of the junction unmatched. CDR3 size: 17 residues. Germline V gene data show CDR1 as SGHVS and CDR2 as FNYEAQ. CDR3 nucleotide sequence: TGTGCCAGCAGCTCGCCCGGTCGGGACAGTTTCACAGATACGCAGTATTTT. Translation gives CASSSPGRDSFTDTQYF. The whole variable domain, remainder taken from reference TRBV7-6 and TRBJ2-3, is GAGVSQSPRYKVTKRGQDVALRCDPISGHVSLYWYRQALGQGPEFLTYFNYEAQQDKSGLPNDRFSAERPEGSISTLTIQRTEQRDSAMYRCASSSPGRDSFTDTQYFGPGTRLTVL.

V gene TRBV12-3 or TRBV12-4 combines with J gene TRBJ1-1; D not resolved. The CDR3 contains 14 residues. Trimming removed 3 bases at V and 4 bases at J, with 12 bases between. CDR3 nucleotide sequence: TGTGCCAGCAGTTTGTCTGGCAGCCGCACTGAAGCTTTCTTT. It translates to CASSLSGSRTEAFF.

DNA for the CDR3: TGTGCCAGCAGCTTACCCCCCGGGACCTCTGGAAACACCATATATTTT. Translated, it gives CASSLPPGTSGNTIYF. The V and J genes are TRBV7-9 and TRBJ1-3, with TRBD1 as a possible D gene (5 bases). The CDR3 spans 16 residues. Trimming cost V 2 bases and J 0 bases, with 11 bases left between them. CDR1 and CDR2 from the germline V gene are SEHNR and FQNEAQ (reference sequence).